A selection of T cell receptor beta chains follows, all from one sample in a study of cytotoxic CD8 clonotypes in ibrutinib-treated CLL. Only in-frame clones appear in the TCRdb table, and some are missing; sequencing was by immunoSEQ multiplex PCR. Of some 300,000 clones listed, around four fifths are singletons. The sequences come from PBMCs, collected before ibrutinib treatment. The receptors stem from a human donor with chronic lymphocytic leukemia. CDR3s include the opening cysteine and the closing phenylalanine or tryptophan. The D gene is left open where the match is weak. Size is stated for part of the rows, as once, few or many counts, or as a class when the clone is expanded.

j_call	clone_size	v_call	d_call	cdr3_aa	cdr3_nt
TRBJ2-1	NA	TRBV27	NA	CASREGLPRKKQFF	TGTGCCAGCAGAGAGGGCCTACCGAGGAAGAAGCAGTTCTTC
TRBJ1-2	NA	TRBV19	NA	CASSIDLGYTF	TGTGCCAGTAGTATCGACTTGGGCTACACCTTC
TRBJ2-3	NA	TRBV15	TRBD2	CATSSSGRAVDTQYF	TGTGCCACCAGCAGTTCCGGGAGGGCGGTAGATACGCAGTATTTT
TRBJ2-7	few	TRBV7-9	TRBD2	CASSPSGTSGIYEQYF	TGTGCCAGCAGCCCTTCTGGGACTAGCGGAATCTACGAGCAGTACTTC
TRBJ2-7	NA	TRBV11-2	NA	CASSLGRGWAYEQYF	TGTGCCAGCAGCTTAGGCCGGGGCTGGGCCTACGAGCAGTACTTC
TRBJ2-5	NA	TRBV5-1	TRBD1	CASSLGTGQAQETQYF	TGCGCCAGCAGCTTGGGGACAGGGCAAGCCCAAGAGACCCAGTACTTC
TRBJ1-2	NA	TRBV30	NA	CAWRSFAGLTYGYTF	TGTGCCTGGAGGTCTTTTGCAGGGCTCACTTATGGCTACACCTTC
TRBJ1-2	few	TRBV28	TRBD1	CASSIGQQGWDYGYTF	TGTGCCAGCTCAATAGGGCAACAGGGGTGGGACTATGGCTACACCTTC
TRBJ2-3	NA	TRBV27	NA	CASRYRSRTDTQYF	TGTGCCAGCCGATACAGGTCGCGCACAGATACGCAGTATTTT
TRBJ1-1	NA	TRBV4-3	NA	CASSQENTEAFF	TGCGCCAGCAGCCAAGAAAACACTGAAGCTTTCTTT
TRBJ2-2	NA	TRBV4-1	TRBD2	CASSFRSGTSGKNTGELFF	TGCGCCAGCAGCTTTCGGTCCGGGACTAGCGGGAAGAACACCGGGGAGCTGTTTTTT
TRBJ2-3	NA	TRBV19	TRBD2	CASSITRLGVAGAPDTQYF	TGTGCCAGTAGTATAACCAGGTTGGGAGTAGCGGGAGCCCCAGATACGCAGTATTTT
TRBJ2-7	NA	TRBV4-3	NA	CASSQELDSLSSYEQYF	TGCGCCAGCAGCCAAGAATTGGACAGTTTGAGCTCCTACGAGCAGTACTTC
TRBJ2-2	NA	TRBV19	TRBD1	CASRWDRRNTGELFF	TGTGCCAGTAGATGGGACAGAAGAAACACCGGGGAGCTGTTTTTT
TRBJ2-3	NA	TRBV25-1	NA	CASSEHRDTQYF	TGTGCCAGCAGTGAACACCGTGATACGCAGTATTTT
TRBJ2-7	once	TRBV18	TRBD1	CASSPGQGAGYEQYF	TGTGCCAGCTCACCGGGTCAGGGGGCGGGATACGAGCAGTACTTC
TRBJ1-3	NA	TRBV5-4	NA	CASSLPSGGNTIYF	TGTGCCAGCAGCCTGCCTTCAGGAGGAAACACCATATATTTT
TRBJ2-7	NA	TRBV6-5	NA	CASSYQPGPLAEQYF	TGTGCCAGCAGTTACCAACCCGGGCCACTGGCGGAGCAGTACTTC
TRBJ2-7	few	TRBV6-5	TRBD2	CASSTIVGLAYEQYF	TGTGCCAGCAGTACCATTGTAGGACTAGCCTACGAGCAGTACTTC
TRBJ2-1	NA	TRBV5-1	NA	CASSPRREFTPYNEQFF	TGCGCCAGCAGCCCACGGAGGGAATTTACCCCCTACAATGAGCAGTTCTTC
TRBJ1-2	few	TRBV28	TRBD1	CASSPGQGLYGYTF	TGTGCCAGCAGCCCGGGACAGGGCCTCTATGGCTACACCTTC
TRBJ1-2	many	TRBV5-1	NA	CASSLDQGANYGYTF	TGCGCCAGCAGCTTGGATCAGGGAGCCAACTATGGCTACACCTTC
TRBJ1-5	few	TRBV2	NA	CASGGEGFNQPQHF	TGTGCCAGCGGGGGTGAGGGGTTCAATCAGCCCCAGCATTTT
TRBJ1-1	once	TRBV4-2	NA	CASSQDLHTEAFF	TGTGCCAGCAGCCAAGATCTTCACACTGAAGCTTTCTTT